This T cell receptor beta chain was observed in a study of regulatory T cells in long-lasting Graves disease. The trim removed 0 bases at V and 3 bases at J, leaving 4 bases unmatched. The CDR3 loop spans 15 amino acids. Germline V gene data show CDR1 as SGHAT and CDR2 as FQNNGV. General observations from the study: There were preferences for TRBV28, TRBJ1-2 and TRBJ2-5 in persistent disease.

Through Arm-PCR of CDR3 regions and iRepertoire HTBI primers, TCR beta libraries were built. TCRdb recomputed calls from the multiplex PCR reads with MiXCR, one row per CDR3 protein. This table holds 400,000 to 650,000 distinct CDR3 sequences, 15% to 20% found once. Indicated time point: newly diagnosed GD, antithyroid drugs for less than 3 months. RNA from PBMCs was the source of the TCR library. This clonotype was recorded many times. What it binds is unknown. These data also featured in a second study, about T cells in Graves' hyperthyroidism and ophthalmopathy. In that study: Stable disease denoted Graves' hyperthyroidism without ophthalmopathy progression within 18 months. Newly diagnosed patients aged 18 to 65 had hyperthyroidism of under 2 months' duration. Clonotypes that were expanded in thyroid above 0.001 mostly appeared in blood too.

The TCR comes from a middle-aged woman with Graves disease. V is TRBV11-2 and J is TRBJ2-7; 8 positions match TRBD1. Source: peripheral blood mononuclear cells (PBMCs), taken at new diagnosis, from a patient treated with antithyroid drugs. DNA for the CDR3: TGTGCCAGCAGCTTAGAGGGACAGGTATTCTACGAGCAGTACTTC. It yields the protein CASSLEGQVFYEQYF.